Listed below are T cell receptor beta chains from one sample, sequenced in a study of T cell repertoires in cytomegalovirus infection. Each CDR3 protein is one row after TCRdb ran MiXCR on the reads. The sample includes approximately 500,000 distinct CDR3 sequences, 15% to 20% seen only once; the top ten take roughly a quarter. Specimen: CD8+ T cells from PBMCs. The receptor source for this set is a human donor in good health (CMV status not recorded). Some clones in this sample may be carry-over from other donors' samples. Both conserved end residues are part of each CDR3. The D gene is left open where the match is weak. Clone sizes are given selectively: once, few, many, or a class where the clone is expanded.

>.|TRBJ2-3|TRBV6-1|TRBD2
CASSEAGVAGAVGDTQYF
TGTGCCAGCAGTGAAGCAGGGGTTGCGGGAGCTGTGGGAGATACGCAGTATTTT
>many|TRBJ1-5|TRBV7-9|.
CASSRDPDYSNQPQHF
TGTGCCAGCAGCCGAGATCCGGACTATAGCAATCAGCCCCAGCATTTT
>once|TRBJ2-5|TRBV11-2|.
CASSLDSRARQETQYF
TGTGCCAGCAGCTTAGACTCAAGGGCGCGCCAAGAGACCCAGTACTTC
>.|TRBJ2-5|TRBV5-1|TRBD1
CASSDQDRAQETQYF
TGCGCCAGCAGCGATCAAGACAGGGCGCAAGAGACCCAGTACTTC
>.|TRBJ2-4|TRBV20-1|.
CSAWTVGSKNIQYF
TGCAGTGCTTGGACAGTAGGATCTAAAAACATTCAGTACTTC
>many|TRBJ2-7|TRBV7-6|.
CASSLVWSYEQYF
TGTGCCAGCAGCTTAGTGTGGTCCTACGAGCAGTACTTC
>.|TRBJ2-1|TRBV27|TRBD2
CASSLLGLAGGLGNEQFF
TGTGCCAGCAGTTTATTGGGACTAGCGGGAGGCCTAGGCAATGAGCAGTTCTTC
>.|TRBJ2-3|TRBV25-1|.
CASSVETSDFTDTQYF
TGTGCCAGCAGTGTGGAGACAAGCGACTTCACAGATACGCAGTATTTT
>.|TRBJ2-7|TRBV6-5|TRBD1
CASSYGQELSYEQYF
TGTGCCAGCAGTTATGGACAGGAACTCTCCTACGAGCAGTACTTC
>.|TRBJ1-2|TRBV27|.
CASSWGIGYGYTF
TGTGCCAGCAGTTGGGGGATCGGGTATGGCTACACCTTC
>.|TRBJ2-7|TRBV12-3/TRBV12-4|.
CASSLSHREAGLLYEQYF
TGTGCCAGCAGTTTATCCCACAGGGAGGCGGGGCTACTCTACGAGCAGTACTTC
>few|TRBJ1-6|TRBV5-1|.
CVSSRTYSYNSPLHF
TGCGTCAGCTCCAGGACTTACTCCTATAATTCACCCCTCCACTTT
>few|TRBJ1-2|TRBV2|TRBD1
CASTTIDREEDGYTF
TGTGCCAGCACCACCATTGACAGGGAGGAAGATGGCTACACCTTC
>many|TRBJ1-2|TRBV7-9|.
CASSFPGFSGGYTF
TGTGCCAGCAGCTTCCCGGGGTTTAGTGGGGGCTACACCTTC
>.|TRBJ2-1|TRBV4-2|TRBD2
CASSQDRSGRAGEQFF
TGTGCCAGCAGCCAAGATAGAAGCGGGAGGGCCGGTGAGCAGTTCTTC
>many|TRBJ2-2|TRBV7-3|.
CASSLRGPGTGELFF
TGTGCCAGCAGCTTAAGGGGCCCGGGGACCGGGGAGCTGTTTTTT
>few|TRBJ2-1|TRBV28|.
CASSFREAYNEQFF
TGTGCCAGCAGTTTCAGGGAGGCCTACAATGAGCAGTTCTTC
>few|TRBJ1-2|TRBV2|.
CARTELYGYTF
TGTGCCAGGACCGAACTCTATGGCTACACCTTC
>many|TRBJ1-1|TRBV20-1|TRBD1
CSANEGQGLNTEAFF
TGCAGTGCTAATGAGGGACAGGGACTGAACACTGAAGCTTTCTTT
>.|TRBJ2-7|TRBV11-2|TRBD1
CASGLFQGAYEQYF
TGTGCCAGCGGCTTATTTCAGGGGGCCTACGAGCAGTACTTC
>many|TRBJ2-1|TRBV5-4|TRBD2
CASSPSGRRNEQFF
TGTGCCAGCAGCCCTAGCGGGAGAAGGAATGAGCAGTTCTTC
>many|TRBJ2-1|TRBV12-5|.
CASGFQGIGNEQFF
TGTGCTAGTGGTTTCCAGGGGATAGGGAATGAGCAGTTCTTC
>.|TRBJ2-1|TRBV24-1|.
CATSDPAESSYNEQFF
TGTGCCACCAGTGATCCCGCAGAATCCTCCTACAATGAGCAGTTCTTC
>.|TRBJ1-3|TRBV14|.
CASSLPDLRDMDHSGNTIYF
TGTGCCAGCAGCCTACCGGACCTCCGGGACATGGATCACTCTGGAAACACCATATATTTT
>many|TRBJ2-1|TRBV6-5|.
CASSMGREQFF
TGTGCCAGCAGTATGGGGCGTGAGCAGTTCTTC
>many|TRBJ1-3|TRBV28|.
CASSHRGTGNTIYF
TGTGCCAGCAGCCACCGGGGTACTGGAAACACCATATATTTT
>.|TRBJ1-1|TRBV6-2/TRBV6-3|.
CASSYLPTGNTEAFF
TGTGCCAGCAGTTACCTGCCTACAGGGAACACTGAAGCTTTCTTT
>many|TRBJ1-2|TRBV7-2|TRBD1
CASSSNDRVLGYTF
TGTGCCAGCAGCTCCAACGACAGGGTGCTTGGCTACACCTTC
>few|TRBJ2-7|TRBV27|.
CASSLGSSAGEQYF
TGTGCCAGCAGTTTAGGGTCCAGCGCGGGCGAGCAGTACTTC
>many|TRBJ2-1|TRBV7-6|TRBD2
CASGASGGLSSSYNEQFF
TGTGCCAGCGGTGCTAGCGGGGGTCTATCGAGCTCCTACAATGAGCAGTTCTTC
>.|TRBJ1-1|TRBV3-1|.
CASSHINTANTEAFF
TGTGCCAGCAGCCATATAAACACCGCGAACACTGAAGCTTTCTTT
>many|TRBJ2-7|TRBV12-3/TRBV12-4|TRBD2
CASSPGLAYEQYF
TGTGCCAGCAGTCCGGGACTAGCCTACGAGCAGTACTTC
>.|TRBJ2-7|TRBV27|.
CASSTKTDLPYEQYF
TGTGCCAGCAGCACGAAGACTGACCTTCCCTACGAGCAGTACTTC
>.|TRBJ2-1|TRBV11-2|.
CASSLPGTANNEQFF
TGTGCCAGCAGCTTGCCCGGGACGGCTAACAATGAGCAGTTCTTC
>.|TRBJ1-5|TRBV6-1|.
CASFGTGSNSNQPQHF
TGTGCCAGCTTTGGTACAGGGTCTAATAGCAATCAGCCCCAGCATTTT
>many|TRBJ1-5|TRBV12-3/TRBV12-4|TRBD1
CASSPSSGGIGQPQHF
TGTGCCAGCAGTCCCTCGTCAGGGGGCATCGGTCAGCCCCAGCATTTT
>few|TRBJ1-1|TRBV5-5|.
CASSGGTRNTEAFF
TGTGCCAGCAGCGGTGGGACAAGGAACACTGAAGCTTTCTTT
>many|TRBJ2-4|TRBV4-1|.
CASSQESYGVAKNIQYF
TGCGCCAGCAGCCAAGAGTCTTACGGGGTGGCGAAAAACATTCAGTACTTC
>many|TRBJ1-2|TRBV7-9|.
CASSLAGGYGYTF
TGTGCCAGCAGCTTAGCCGGTGGCTATGGCTACACCTTC
>.|TRBJ2-1|TRBV28|TRBD1
CASTSGQGASYNEQFF
TGTGCCAGCACCTCGGGACAGGGGGCCTCCTACAATGAGCAGTTCTTC
>.|TRBJ2-1|TRBV9|TRBD2
CASSVTSQSNNEQFF
TGTGCCAGCAGCGTGACTAGCCAAAGTAACAATGAGCAGTTCTTC
>many|TRBJ2-1|TRBV6-5|.
CASSYFPGLDGISSYNEQFF
TGTGCCAGCAGTTACTTCCCGGGACTGGATGGGATAAGCTCCTACAATGAGCAGTTCTTC
>.|TRBJ2-3|TRBV27|.
CASSSGTVIYTQYF
TGTGCCAGCAGCTCCGGGACTGTAATTTATACGCAGTATTTT
>few|TRBJ1-1|TRBV12-3/TRBV12-4|TRBD1
CASSLGGQGSNTEAFF
TGTGCCAGCAGTTTAGGAGGACAGGGTTCGAACACTGAAGCTTTCTTT
>many|TRBJ2-7|TRBV28|.
CASSFRTRPLEQYF
TGTGCCAGCAGTTTCCGGACACGTCCTCTCGAGCAGTACTTC
>.|TRBJ2-1|TRBV15|.
CATSYRDHPAEEQFF
TGTGCCACCAGTTACCGGGACCATCCGGCCGAGGAGCAGTTCTTC
>many|TRBJ2-1|TRBV28|TRBD2
CASSPGLAGNFSSYNEQFF
TGTGCCAGCAGTCCGGGACTAGCGGGAAATTTTAGCTCCTACAATGAGCAGTTCTTC
>.|TRBJ1-3|TRBV20-1|.
CTSNGAREIRASGNTIYF
TGCACTTCCAACGGTGCCAGGGAAATCCGTGCCTCTGGAAACACCATATATTTT
>many|TRBJ2-3|TRBV6-1|.
CATHAGLTQYF
TGTGCCACCCACGCTGGGCTTACGCAGTATTTT
>few|TRBJ1-1|TRBV11-2|.
CASSSRPLGAHHEAFF
TGTGCCAGCAGCTCGAGGCCACTAGGGGCCCACCATGAAGCTTTCTTT
>few|TRBJ2-1|TRBV29-1|TRBD2
CSVRGLAGLNEQFF
TGCAGCGTCCGCGGACTAGCGGGCCTTAATGAGCAGTTCTTC
>many|TRBJ2-3|TRBV15|.
CATSSGEPTSTDTQYF
TGTGCCACCAGCAGTGGGGAACCAACTAGCACAGATACGCAGTATTTT
>.|TRBJ1-3|TRBV12-3/TRBV12-4|TRBD1
CASNLRTGSNTIYF
TGTGCCAGCAACCTAAGGACAGGGAGCAACACCATATATTTT
>few|TRBJ1-4|TRBV29-1|.
CSVGETYSNEKLFF
TGCAGCGTCGGGGAGACTTACTCCAATGAAAAACTGTTTTTT